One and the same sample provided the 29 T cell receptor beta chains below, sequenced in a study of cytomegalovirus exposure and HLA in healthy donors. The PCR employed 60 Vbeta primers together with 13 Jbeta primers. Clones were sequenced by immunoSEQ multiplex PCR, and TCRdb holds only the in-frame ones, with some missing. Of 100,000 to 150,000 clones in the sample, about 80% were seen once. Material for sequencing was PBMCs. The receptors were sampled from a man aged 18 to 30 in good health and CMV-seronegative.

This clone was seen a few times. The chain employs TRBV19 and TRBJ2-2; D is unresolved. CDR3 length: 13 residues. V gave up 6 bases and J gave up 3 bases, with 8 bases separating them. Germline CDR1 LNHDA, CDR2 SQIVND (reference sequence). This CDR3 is CASRSFDTGELFF. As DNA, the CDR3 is TGTGCCAGTAGATCCTTTGACACCGGGGAGCTGTTTTTT.

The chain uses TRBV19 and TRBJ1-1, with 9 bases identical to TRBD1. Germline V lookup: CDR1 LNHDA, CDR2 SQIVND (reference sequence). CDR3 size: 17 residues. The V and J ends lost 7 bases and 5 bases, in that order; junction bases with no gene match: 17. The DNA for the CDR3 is TGTGCCAGTACCCTCAGGACAGGGGTACCTCGAGGGACTGAAGCTTTCTTT. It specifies CASTLRTGVPRGTEAFF.

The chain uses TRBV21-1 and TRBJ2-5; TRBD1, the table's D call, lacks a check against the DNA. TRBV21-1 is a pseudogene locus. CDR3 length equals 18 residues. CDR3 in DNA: TGTGCCAGCTATCCTGGAGCCCTCGGGACAGGGGTAGGAGAGACCCAGTACTTC. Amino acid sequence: CASYPGALGTGVGETQYF.

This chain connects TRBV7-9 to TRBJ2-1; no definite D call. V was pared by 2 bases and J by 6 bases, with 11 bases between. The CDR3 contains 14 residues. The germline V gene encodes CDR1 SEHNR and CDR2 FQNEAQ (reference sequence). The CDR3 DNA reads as TGTGCCAGCAGCTTAAACTCCCCCGGCAATGAGCAGTTCTTC. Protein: CASSLNSPGNEQFF.

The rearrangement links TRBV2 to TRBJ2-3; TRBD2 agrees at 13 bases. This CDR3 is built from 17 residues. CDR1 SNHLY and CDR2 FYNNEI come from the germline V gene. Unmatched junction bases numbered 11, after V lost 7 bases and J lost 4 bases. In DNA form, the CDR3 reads TGTGCCAGCAAAACACTAGCGGGGGGGCTTTTTTCAGATACGCAGTATTTT. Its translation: CASKTLAGGLFSDTQYF.

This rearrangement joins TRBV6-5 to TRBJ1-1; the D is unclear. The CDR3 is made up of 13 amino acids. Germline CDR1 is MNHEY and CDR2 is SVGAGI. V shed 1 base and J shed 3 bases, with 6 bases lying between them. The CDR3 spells CASSYFGDTEAFF. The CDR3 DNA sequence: TGTGCCAGCAGTTACTTCGGGGACACTGAAGCTTTCTTT.

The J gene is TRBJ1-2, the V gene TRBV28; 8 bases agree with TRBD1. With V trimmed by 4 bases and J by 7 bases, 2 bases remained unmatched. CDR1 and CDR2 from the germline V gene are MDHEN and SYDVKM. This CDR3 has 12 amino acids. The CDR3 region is CASSSTGGGYTF. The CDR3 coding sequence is TGTGCCAGCAGTTCTACAGGGGGTGGCTACACCTTC.

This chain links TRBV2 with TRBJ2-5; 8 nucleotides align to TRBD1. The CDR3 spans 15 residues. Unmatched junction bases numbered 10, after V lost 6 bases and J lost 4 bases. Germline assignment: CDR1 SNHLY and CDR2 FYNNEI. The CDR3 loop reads CASRPQGVSGETQYF. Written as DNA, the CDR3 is TGTGCCAGCAGGCCACAGGGGGTTTCTGGAGAGACCCAGTACTTC.

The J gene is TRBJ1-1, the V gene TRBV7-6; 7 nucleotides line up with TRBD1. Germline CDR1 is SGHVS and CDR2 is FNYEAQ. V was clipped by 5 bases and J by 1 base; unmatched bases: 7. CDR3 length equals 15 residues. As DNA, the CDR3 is TGTGCCAGCAGCCCGGGACAGCCGGGGAACACTGAAGCTTTCTTT. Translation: CASSPGQPGNTEAFF. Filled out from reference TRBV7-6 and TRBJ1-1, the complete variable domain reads GAGVSQSPRYKVTKRGQDVALRCDPISGHVSLYWYRQALGQGPEFLTYFNYEAQQDKSGLPNDRFSAERPEGSISTLTIQRTEQRDSAMYRCASSPGQPGNTEAFFGQGTRLTVV.

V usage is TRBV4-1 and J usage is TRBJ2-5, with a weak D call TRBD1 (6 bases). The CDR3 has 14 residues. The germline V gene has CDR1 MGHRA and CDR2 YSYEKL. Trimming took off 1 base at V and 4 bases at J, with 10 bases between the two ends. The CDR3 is CASSQGPRGETQYF. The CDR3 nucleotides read TGCGCCAGCAGCCAAGGACCCAGGGGAGAGACCCAGTACTTC.

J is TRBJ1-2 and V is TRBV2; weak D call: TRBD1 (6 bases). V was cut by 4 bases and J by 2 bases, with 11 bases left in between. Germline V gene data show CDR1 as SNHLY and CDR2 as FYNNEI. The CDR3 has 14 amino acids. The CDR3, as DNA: TGTGCCAGCAGTGCAATTACAGGGAACTATGGCTACACCTTC. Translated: CASSAITGNYGYTF.

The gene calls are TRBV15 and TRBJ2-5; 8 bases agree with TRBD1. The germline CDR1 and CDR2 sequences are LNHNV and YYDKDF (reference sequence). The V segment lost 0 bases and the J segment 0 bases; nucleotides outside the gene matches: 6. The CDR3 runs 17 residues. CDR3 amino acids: CATSRDWGQANQETQYF. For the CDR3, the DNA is TGTGCCACCAGCAGAGACTGGGGACAGGCGAACCAAGAGACCCAGTACTTC.

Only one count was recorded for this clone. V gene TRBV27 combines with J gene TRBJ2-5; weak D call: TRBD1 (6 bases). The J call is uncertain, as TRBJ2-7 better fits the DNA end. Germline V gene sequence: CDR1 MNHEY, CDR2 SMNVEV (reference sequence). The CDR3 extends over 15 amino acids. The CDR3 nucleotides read TGTGCCAGCAGTTTATATCCGACAGGCTACTACGAGCAGTACTTC. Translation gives CASSLYPTGYYEQYF.

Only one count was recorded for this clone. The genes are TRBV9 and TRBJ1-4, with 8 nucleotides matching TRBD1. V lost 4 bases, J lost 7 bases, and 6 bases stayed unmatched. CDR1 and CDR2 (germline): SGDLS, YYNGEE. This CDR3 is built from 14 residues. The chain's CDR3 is CASSKTGAVEKLFF. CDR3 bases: TGTGCCAGCAGCAAGACAGGGGCAGTTGAAAAACTGTTTTTT. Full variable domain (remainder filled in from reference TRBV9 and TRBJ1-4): DSGVTQTPKHLITATGQRVTLRCSPRSGDLSVYWYQQSLDQGLQFLIQYYNGEERAKGNILERFSAQQFPDLHSELNLSSLELGDSALYFCASSKTGAVEKLFFGSGTQLSVL.

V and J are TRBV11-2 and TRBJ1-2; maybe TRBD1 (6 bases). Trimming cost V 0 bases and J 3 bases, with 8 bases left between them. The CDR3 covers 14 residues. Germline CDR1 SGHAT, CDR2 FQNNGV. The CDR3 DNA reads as TGTGCCAGCAGCTTAGATTCAGGGGACTATGGCTACACCTTC. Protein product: CASSLDSGDYGYTF.

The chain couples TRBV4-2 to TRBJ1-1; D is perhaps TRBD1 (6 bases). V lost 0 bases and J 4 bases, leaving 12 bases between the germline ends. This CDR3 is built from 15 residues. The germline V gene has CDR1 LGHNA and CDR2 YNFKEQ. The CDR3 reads CASSQDGGRVTEAFF. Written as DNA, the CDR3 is TGTGCCAGCAGCCAAGATGGGGGCAGGGTCACTGAAGCTTTCTTT.

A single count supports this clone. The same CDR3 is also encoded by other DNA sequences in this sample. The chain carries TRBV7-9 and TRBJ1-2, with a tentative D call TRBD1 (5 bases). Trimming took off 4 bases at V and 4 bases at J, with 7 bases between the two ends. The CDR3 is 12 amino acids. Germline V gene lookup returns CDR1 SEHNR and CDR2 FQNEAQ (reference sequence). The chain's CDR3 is CASSSGGYGYTF. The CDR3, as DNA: TGTGCCAGCAGCTCGGGGGGCTATGGCTACACCTTC.

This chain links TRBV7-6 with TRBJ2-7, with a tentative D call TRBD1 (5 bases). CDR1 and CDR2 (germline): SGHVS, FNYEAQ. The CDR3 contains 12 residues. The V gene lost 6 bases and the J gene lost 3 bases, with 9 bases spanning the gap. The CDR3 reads CASSQQVYEQYF. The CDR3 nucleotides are TGTGCCAGCAGTCAACAGGTCTACGAGCAGTACTTC.

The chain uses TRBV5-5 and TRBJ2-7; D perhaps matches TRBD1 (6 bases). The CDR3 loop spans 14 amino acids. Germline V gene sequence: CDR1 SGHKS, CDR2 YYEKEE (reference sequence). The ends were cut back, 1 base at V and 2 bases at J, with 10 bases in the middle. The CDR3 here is CASSLSGDPYEQYF. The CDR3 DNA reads TGTGCCAGCAGCTTGTCAGGGGACCCCTACGAGCAGTACTTC.

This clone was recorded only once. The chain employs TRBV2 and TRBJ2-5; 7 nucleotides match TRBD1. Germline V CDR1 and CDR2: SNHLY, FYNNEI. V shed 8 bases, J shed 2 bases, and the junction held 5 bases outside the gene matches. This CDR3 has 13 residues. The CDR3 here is CASPMGQQETQYF. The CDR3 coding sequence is TGTGCCAGCCCCATGGGACAGCAAGAGACCCAGTACTTC. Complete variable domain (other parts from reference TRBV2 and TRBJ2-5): EPEVTQTPSHQVTQMGQEVILRCVPISNHLYFYWYRQILGQKVEFLVSFYNNEISEKSEIFDDQFSVERPDGSNFTLKIRSTKLEDSAMYFCASPMGQQETQYFGPGTRLLVL.

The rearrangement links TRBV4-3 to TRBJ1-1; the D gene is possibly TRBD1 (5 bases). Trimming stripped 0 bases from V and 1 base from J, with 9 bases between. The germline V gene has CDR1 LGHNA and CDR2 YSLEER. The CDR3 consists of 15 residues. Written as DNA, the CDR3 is TGCGCCAGCAGCCAAGAAAGACAGAGGAACACTGAAGCTTTCTTT. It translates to CASSQERQRNTEAFF.

The CDR3 DNA follows: TGTGCCAGCAGCTGGACAGGGGCGAGCTATGGCTACACCTTC. This encodes CASSWTGASYGYTF. The V and J genes are TRBV11-2 and TRBJ1-2, with 9 nucleotides matching TRBD1. The CDR3 consists of 14 residues. The germline V gene has CDR1 SGHAT and CDR2 FQNNGV. Trimming at V came to 4 bases and at J to 4 bases, leaving 4 bases not matched to a gene.

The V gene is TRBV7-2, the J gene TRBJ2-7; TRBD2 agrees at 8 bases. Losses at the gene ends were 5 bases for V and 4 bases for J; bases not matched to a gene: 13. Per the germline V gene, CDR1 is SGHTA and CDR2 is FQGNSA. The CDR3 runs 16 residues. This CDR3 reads CASSQGFGGAEYEQYF. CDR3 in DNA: TGTGCCAGCAGCCAGGGATTCGGGGGGGCAGAATACGAGCAGTACTTC.

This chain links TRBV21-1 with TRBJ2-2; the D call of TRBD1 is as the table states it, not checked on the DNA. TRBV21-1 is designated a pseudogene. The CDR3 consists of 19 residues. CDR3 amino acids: CASSKKFRQRGNYTGELFF. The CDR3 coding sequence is TGTGCCAGCAGCAAGAAGTTCAGACAGCGTGGGAACTACACCGGGGAGCTGTTTTTT.

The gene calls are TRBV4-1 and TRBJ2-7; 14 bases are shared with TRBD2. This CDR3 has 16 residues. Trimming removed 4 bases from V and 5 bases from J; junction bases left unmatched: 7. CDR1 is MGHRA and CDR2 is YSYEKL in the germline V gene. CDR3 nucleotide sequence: TGCGCCAGCAGCCGAGTTGGGACTAGCGGGGGCGACGAGCAGTACTTC. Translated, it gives CASSRVGTSGGDEQYF.

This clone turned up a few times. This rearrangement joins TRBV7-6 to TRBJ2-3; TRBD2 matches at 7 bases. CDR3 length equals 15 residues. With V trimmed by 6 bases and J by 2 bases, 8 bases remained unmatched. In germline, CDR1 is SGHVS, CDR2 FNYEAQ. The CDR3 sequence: CASSTPSGFTDTQYF. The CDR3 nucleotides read TGTGCCAGCAGTACACCTAGCGGCTTCACAGATACGCAGTATTTT.

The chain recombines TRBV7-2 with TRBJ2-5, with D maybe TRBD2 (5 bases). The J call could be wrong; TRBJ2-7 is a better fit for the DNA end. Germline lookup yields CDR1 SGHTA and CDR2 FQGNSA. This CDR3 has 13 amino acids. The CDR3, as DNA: TGTGCCAGCAGCTTAGGTCTAGCCGACGAGCAGTACTTC. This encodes CASSLGLADEQYF.

The CDR3 nucleotides read TGTGCCAGCAGCGTGCCGGGACGGGGGACTGAAGCTTTCTTT. The encoded protein is CASSVPGRGTEAFF. The rearrangement links TRBV5-6 to TRBJ1-1, with a tentative D call TRBD1 (5 bases). The length of the CDR3 is 14 residues. V was cut by 4 bases and J by 5 bases, with 15 bases left in between. CDR1 is SGHDT, CDR2 YYEEEE, per germline. The whole variable domain, filled in from reference TRBV5-6 and TRBJ1-1, reads DAGVTQSPTHLIKTRGQQVTLRCSPKSGHDTVSWYQQALGQGPQFIFQYYEEEERQRGNFPDRFSGHQFPNYSSELNVNALLLGDSALYLCASSVPGRGTEAFFGQGTRLTVV.

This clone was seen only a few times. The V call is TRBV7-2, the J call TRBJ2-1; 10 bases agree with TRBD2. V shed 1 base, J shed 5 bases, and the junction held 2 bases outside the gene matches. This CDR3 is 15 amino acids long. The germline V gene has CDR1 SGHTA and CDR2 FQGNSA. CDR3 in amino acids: CASSLELAGHNEQFF. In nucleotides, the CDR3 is TGTGCCAGCAGCTTAGAACTAGCGGGGCACAATGAGCAGTTCTTC.